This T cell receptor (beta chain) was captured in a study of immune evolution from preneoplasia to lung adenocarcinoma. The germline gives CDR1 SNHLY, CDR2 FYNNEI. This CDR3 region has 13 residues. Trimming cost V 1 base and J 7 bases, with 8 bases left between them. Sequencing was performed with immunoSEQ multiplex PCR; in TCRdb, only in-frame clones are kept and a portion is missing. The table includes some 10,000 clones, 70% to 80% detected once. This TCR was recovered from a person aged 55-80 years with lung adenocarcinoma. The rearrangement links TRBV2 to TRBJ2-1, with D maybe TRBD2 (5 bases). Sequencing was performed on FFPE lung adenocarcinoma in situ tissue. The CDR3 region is CASSEGLANEQFF. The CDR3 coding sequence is TGTGCCAGCAGTGAAGGGCTAGCTAATGAGCAGTTCTTC.